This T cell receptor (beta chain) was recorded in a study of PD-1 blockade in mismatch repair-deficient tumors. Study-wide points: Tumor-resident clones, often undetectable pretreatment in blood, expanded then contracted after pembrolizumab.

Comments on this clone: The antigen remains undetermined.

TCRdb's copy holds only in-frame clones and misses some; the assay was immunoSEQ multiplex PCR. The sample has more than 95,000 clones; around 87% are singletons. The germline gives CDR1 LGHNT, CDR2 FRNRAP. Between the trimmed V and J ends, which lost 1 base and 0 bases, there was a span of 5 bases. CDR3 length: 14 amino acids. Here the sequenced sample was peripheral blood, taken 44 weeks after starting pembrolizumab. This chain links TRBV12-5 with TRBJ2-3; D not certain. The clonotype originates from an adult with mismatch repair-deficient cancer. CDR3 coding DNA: TGTGCTAGTGGTTTGGGGTACAGCACAGATACGCAGTATTTT. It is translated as CASGLGYSTDTQYF.